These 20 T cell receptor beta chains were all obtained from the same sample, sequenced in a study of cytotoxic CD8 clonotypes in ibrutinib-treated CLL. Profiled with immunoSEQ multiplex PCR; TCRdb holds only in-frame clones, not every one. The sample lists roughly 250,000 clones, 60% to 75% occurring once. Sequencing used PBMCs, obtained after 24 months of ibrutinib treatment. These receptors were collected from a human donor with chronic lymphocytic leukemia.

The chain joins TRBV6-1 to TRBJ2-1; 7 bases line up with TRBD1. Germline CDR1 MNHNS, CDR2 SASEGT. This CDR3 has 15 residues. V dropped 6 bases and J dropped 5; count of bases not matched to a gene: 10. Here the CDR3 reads CASSQTGFKHNEQFF. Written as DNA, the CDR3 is TGTGCCAGCAGCCAGACAGGGTTTAAGCACAATGAGCAGTTCTTC.

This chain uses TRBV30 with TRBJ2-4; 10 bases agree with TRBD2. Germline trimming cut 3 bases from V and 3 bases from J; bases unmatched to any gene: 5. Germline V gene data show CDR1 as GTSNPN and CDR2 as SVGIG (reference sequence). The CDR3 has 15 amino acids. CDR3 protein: CAWRAGTSVKNIQYF. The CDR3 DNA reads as TGTGCCTGGAGGGCCGGGACTAGCGTCAAAAACATTCAGTACTTC.

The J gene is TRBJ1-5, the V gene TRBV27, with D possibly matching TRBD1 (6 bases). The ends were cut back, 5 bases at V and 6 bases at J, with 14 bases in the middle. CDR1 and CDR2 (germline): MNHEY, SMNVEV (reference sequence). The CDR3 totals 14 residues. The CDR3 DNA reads TGTGCCAGCAGTGGGGGACATGGGGGTCAGCCCCAGCATTTT. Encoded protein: CASSGGHGGQPQHF.

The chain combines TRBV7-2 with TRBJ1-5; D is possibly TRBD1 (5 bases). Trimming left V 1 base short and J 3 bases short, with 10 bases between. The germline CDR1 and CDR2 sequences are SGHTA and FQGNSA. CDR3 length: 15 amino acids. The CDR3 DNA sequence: TGTGCCAGCAGCTTAGTTTCAGGGATCAATCAGCCCCAGCATTTT. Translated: CASSLVSGINQPQHF.

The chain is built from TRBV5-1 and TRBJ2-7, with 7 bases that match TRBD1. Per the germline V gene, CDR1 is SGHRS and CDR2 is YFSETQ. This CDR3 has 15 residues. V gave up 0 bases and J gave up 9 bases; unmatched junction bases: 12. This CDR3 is CASSLGQGEGMGQYF. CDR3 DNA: TGCGCCAGCAGCTTGGGACAGGGAGAGGGAATGGGGCAGTACTTC.

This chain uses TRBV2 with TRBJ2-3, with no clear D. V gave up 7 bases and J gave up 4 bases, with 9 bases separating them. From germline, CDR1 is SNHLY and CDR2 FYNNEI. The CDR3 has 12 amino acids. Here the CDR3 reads CASKALSDTQYF. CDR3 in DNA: TGTGCCAGCAAGGCGTTGTCAGATACGCAGTATTTT.

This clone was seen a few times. CDR3 nucleotide sequence: TGCGCCAGCAGCTTTTCCCATGAGCAGTTCTTC. Protein sequence: CASSFSHEQFF. The chain recombines TRBV5-1 with TRBJ2-1; D unclear. Germline CDR1 SGHRS, CDR2 YFSETQ. The CDR3 runs 11 residues. V lost 2 bases to trimming and J lost 8 bases, with 5 bases between them.

The CDR3 protein is CASSPGQGPYEQYF. The CDR3 DNA is TGTGCCAGCAGCCCGGGACAGGGACCCTACGAGCAGTACTTC. V is TRBV28 and J is TRBJ2-7; TRBD1 aligns across 9 bases. CDR1 and CDR2 (germline): MDHEN, SYDVKM. The CDR3 consists of 14 residues. V dropped 6 bases and J dropped 2; count of bases not matched to a gene: 5.

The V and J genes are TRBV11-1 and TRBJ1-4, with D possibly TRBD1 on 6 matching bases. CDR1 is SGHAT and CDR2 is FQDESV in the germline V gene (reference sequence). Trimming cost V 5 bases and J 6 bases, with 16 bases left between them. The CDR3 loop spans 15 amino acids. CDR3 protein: CASSRRQVLHEKLFF. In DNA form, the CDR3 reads TGTGCCAGCAGCCGAAGACAGGTGCTTCATGAAAAACTGTTTTTT.

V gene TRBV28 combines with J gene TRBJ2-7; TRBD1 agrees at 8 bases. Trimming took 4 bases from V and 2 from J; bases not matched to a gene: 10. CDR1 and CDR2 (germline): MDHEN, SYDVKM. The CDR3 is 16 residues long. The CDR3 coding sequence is TGTGCCAGCAGTTCTCAGGGGGCGAGTAGTGCCTACGAGCAGTACTTC. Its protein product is CASSSQGASSAYEQYF.

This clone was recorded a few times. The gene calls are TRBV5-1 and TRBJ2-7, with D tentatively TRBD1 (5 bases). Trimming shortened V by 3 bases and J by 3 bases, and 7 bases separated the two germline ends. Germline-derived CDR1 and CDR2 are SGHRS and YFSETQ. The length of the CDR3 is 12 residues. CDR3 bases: TGCGCCAGCAGCTCCCAGGGCTACGAGCAGTACTTC. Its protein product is CASSSQGYEQYF. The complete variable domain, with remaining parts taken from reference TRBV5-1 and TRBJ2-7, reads KAGVTQTPRYLIKTRGQQVTLSCSPISGHRSVSWYQQTPGQGLQFLFEYFSETQRNKGNFPGRFSGRQFSNSRSEMNVSTLELGDSALYLCASSSQGYEQYFGPGTRLTVT.

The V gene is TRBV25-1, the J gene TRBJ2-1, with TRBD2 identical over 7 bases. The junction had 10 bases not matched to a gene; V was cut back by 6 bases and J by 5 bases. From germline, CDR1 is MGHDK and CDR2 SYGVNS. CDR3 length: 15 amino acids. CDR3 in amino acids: CASRRAGGSHNEQFF. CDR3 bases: TGTGCCAGCAGACGAGCGGGCGGGAGCCACAATGAGCAGTTCTTC.

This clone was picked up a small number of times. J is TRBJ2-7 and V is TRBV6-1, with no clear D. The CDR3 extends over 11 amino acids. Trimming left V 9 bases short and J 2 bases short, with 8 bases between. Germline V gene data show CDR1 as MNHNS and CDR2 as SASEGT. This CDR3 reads CASPGAYEQYF. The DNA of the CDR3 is TGTGCCAGTCCAGGTGCCTACGAGCAGTACTTC.

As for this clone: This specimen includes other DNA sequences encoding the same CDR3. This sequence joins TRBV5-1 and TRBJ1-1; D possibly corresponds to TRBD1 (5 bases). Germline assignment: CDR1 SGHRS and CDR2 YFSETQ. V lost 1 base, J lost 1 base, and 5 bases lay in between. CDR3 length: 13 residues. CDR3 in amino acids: CASSLTGNTEAFF. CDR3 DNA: TGCGCCAGCAGCTTGACAGGGAACACTGAAGCTTTCTTT.

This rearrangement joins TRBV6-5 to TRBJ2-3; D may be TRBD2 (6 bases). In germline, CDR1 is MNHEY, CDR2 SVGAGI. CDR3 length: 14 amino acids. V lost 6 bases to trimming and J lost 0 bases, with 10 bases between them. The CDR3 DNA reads TGTGCCAGCAGCCCCGGGGGAAGCACAGATACGCAGTATTTT. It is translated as CASSPGGSTDTQYF.

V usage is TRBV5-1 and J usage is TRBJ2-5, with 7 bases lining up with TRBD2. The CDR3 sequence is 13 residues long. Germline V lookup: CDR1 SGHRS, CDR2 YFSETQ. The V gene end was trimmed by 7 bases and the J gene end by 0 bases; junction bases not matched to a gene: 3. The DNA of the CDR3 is TGCGCCAGCGGGCGGGAGTACCAAGAGACCCAGTACTTC. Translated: CASGREYQETQYF.

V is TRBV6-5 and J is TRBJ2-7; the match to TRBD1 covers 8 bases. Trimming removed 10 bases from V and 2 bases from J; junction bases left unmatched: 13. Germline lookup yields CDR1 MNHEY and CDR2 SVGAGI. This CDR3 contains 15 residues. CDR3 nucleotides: TGTGCCACTCGGACCGGGACAGGCAGCCCCTACGAGCAGTACTTC. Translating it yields CATRTGTGSPYEQYF.

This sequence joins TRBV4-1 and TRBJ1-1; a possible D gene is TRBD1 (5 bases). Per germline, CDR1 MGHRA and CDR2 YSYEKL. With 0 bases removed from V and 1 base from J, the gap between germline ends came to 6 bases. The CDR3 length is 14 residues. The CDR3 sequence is CASSQDRANTEAFF. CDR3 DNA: TGCGCCAGCAGCCAAGACAGGGCGAACACTGAAGCTTTCTTT.

CDR3 in amino acids: CSVEKRGEQYF. The CDR3, as DNA: TGCAGCGTCGAAAAAAGGGGAGAGCAGTACTTC. The rearrangement uses TRBV29-1 and TRBJ2-7; tentatively, D is TRBD1 (5 bases). Germline assignment: CDR1 SQVTM and CDR2 ANQGSEA. V lost 6 bases and J 7 bases, leaving 13 bases between the germline ends. The CDR3 extends over 11 amino acids.

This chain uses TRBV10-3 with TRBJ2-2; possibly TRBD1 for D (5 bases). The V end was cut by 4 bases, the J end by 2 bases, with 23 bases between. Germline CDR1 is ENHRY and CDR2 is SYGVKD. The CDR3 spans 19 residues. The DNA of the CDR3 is TGTGCCATCAGTGTCGACAGCCTACTGACCAGCTTAAACACCGGGGAGCTGTTTTTT. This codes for CAISVDSLLTSLNTGELFF.